This T cell receptor beta chain was retrieved from a study of T-cell memory formation after mild COVID-19. Whole-study findings and limits: Contracting CD4+ clones were located mainly in CM and EM, and CD8+ clones in EMRA.

Using its own MiXCR run on the 5' RACE reads, TCRdb lists one record per CDR3 protein. This table has about 140,000 distinct CDR3 sequences, more than 13% appearing once. Regarding this clonotype: As yet, its antigen is unknown.

Sequencing input: PBMCs or a T cell subset sorted from them (not recorded which). This clonotype was sampled from an adult woman who had mild COVID-19 (a few samples of this study predate the infection). Cell type and time point are not known.

CDR3 bases: TGTGCCAGCAGCTTAGGGTTTAATGAGCAGTTCTTC. Its protein is CASSLGFNEQFF. This sequence joins TRBV7-9 and TRBJ2-1; D is undetermined. This CDR3 comprises 12 residues. V lost 1 base to trimming and J lost 7 bases, with 5 bases between them. Germline-derived CDR1 and CDR2 are SEHNR and FQNEAQ (reference sequence).